The 27 T cell receptor beta chains below were found in one sample sequenced in a study of early T cells in non-severe SARS-CoV-2 infection (dated by TCRdb to the early 2020s). The library came from 5' RACE. Sequencing instrument: NextSeq 500. TCRdb cleaned the public reads at Q25 with fastp, built clones with MiXCR and kept in-frame beta chains. Rows merge per CDR3 protein into single entries with the most common DNA and genes. The sample table shows 29,000 or so distinct CDR3 sequences, and 4.5% to 5% are seen once. About 5.7% of the sample is taken by the ten largest. The source material was whole blood. Receptors were obtained from an adult who was a healthcare worker with PCR-confirmed SARS-CoV-2 infection or an uninfected control (not recorded which).

This clonotype was seen many times. The J gene is TRBJ2-5, the V gene TRBV11-2; D possibly corresponds to TRBD2 (5 bases). The V gene lost 1 base and the J gene lost 4 bases, with 13 bases spanning the gap. CDR3 length: 15 residues. The V gene's germline CDR1 is SGHAT and CDR2 FQNNGV. The CDR3: CASSLAAARVETQYF. The CDR3 nucleotides are TGTGCCAGCAGCTTAGCGGCGGCGAGGGTAGAGACCCAGTACTTC.

Only a few counts were recorded for this clonotype. V usage is TRBV5-1 and J usage is TRBJ2-7; 16 bases line up with TRBD2. Germline trimming cut 4 bases from V and 0 bases from J; bases unmatched to any gene: 7. The CDR3 is 18 residues long. Germline-derived CDR1 and CDR2 are SGHRS and YFSETQ. The CDR3 loop reads CASSPGLAGGPGSYEQYF. In DNA form, the CDR3 reads TGCGCCAGCAGCCCGGGACTAGCGGGGGGGCCGGGCTCCTACGAGCAGTACTTC.

This clonotype was seen only a few times. V and J are TRBV20-1 and TRBJ2-5, with a tentative D call TRBD1 (5 bases). This CDR3 is 14 amino acids long. The ends were cut back, 0 bases at V and 7 bases at J, with 15 bases in the middle. Germline CDR1 and CDR2: DFQATT and SNEGSKA (reference sequence). CDR3 bases: TGCAGTGCTAGAGATTTAGTAGCTCAGGGGACCCAGTACTTC. This encodes CSARDLVAQGTQYF.

This clonotype was seen repeatedly, ten times or more. V and J are TRBV19 and TRBJ2-7; 8 nucleotides line up with TRBD2. The CDR3 contains 15 residues. Losses at the gene ends were 5 bases for V and 5 bases for J; bases not matched to a gene: 11. Germline V lookup: CDR1 LNHDA, CDR2 SQIVND (reference sequence). The CDR3, as DNA: TGTGCCAGTAGTTCCGGGGTCACTAGCGGCAACGAGCAGTACTTC. Its translation is CASSSGVTSGNEQYF. Full variable domain (outside the CDR3, taken from reference TRBV19 and TRBJ2-7): DGGITQSPKYLFRKEGQNVTLSCEQNLNHDAMYWYRQDPGQGLRLIYYSQIVNDFQKGDIAEGYSVSREKKESFPLTVTSAQKNPTAFYLCASSSGVTSGNEQYFGPGTRLTVT.

This clonotype has a count of ten or more. This sequence joins TRBV5-1 and TRBJ2-1; D is uncertain. The CDR3 totals 12 residues. V lost 4 bases to trimming and J lost 9 bases, with 11 bases between them. The germline gives CDR1 SGHRS, CDR2 YFSETQ. CDR3 sequence reads: CASSESHGEQFF. As DNA, the CDR3 is TGCGCCAGCAGCGAGAGTCATGGTGAGCAGTTCTTC.

This clonotype turned up a few times. The gene calls are TRBV10-2 and TRBJ2-2; TRBD1 aligns across 7 bases. This CDR3 comprises 14 residues. Trimming removed 9 bases from V and 6 bases from J; junction bases left unmatched: 10. Germline V CDR1 and CDR2: WSHSY, SAAADI. The CDR3 nucleotides read TGCGCCAGTGCGGACAGGTTCCCCGCCGGGGAGCTGTTTTTT. Its translation is CASADRFPAGELFF.

This clonotype was counted only a few times. V and J are TRBV29-1 and TRBJ1-1; D unclear. The CDR3 consists of 13 residues. With 4 bases removed from V and 8 bases from J, the gap between germline ends came to 17 bases. Germline CDR1 and CDR2: SQVTM and ANQGSEA. CDR3 bases: TGCAGCGTTGCGCTTCGGATGAGAAGGGAAGCTTTCTTT. It yields the protein CSVALRMRREAFF.

This clonotype has ten or more counts. This chain connects TRBV18 to TRBJ2-3; 8 positions match TRBD2. The CDR3 has 16 residues. V lost 3 bases to trimming and J lost 0 bases; unmatched junction nucleotides: 5. From germline, CDR1 is KGHSH and CDR2 LQKENI. The CDR3 nucleotides read TGTGCCAGCTCACCCCTAGCGGGTTCTAGCACAGATACGCAGTATTTT. It encodes CASSPLAGSSTDTQYF.

This clonotype was detected ten times or more. The chain carries TRBV4-1 and TRBJ1-1, with 7 bases aligning to TRBD1. Germline values: CDR1 MGHRA, CDR2 YSYEKL. The CDR3 is made up of 17 amino acids. With 1 base clipped from V and 5 bases from J, the junction kept 13 bases outside the gene matches. This CDR3 is CASSQGTGAPLRTEAFF. CDR3 bases: TGCGCCAGCAGCCAAGGCACAGGGGCCCCCTTGAGGACTGAAGCTTTCTTT.

Ten or more counts support this clonotype. The rearrangement links TRBV4-3 to TRBJ1-2; D remains ambiguous. Germline CDR1 and CDR2: LGHNA and YSLEER. Deletions cut 1 base from V and 7 bases from J, with 10 bases between. This CDR3 spans 13 amino acids. In nucleotides, the CDR3 is TGCGCCAGCAGCCAAGTGGCACGCTTTGGCTACACCTTC. Its translation: CASSQVARFGYTF.

The gene calls are TRBV20-1 and TRBJ2-5; D is unclear. The CDR3 has 12 residues. CDR1 is DFQATT and CDR2 is SNEGSKA in the germline V gene (reference sequence). The germline V and J ends were trimmed by 1 base and 5 bases, with 8 bases remaining between them. The CDR3 sequence: CSARALAETQYF. CDR3 nucleotides: TGCAGTGCTAGAGCGTTGGCCGAGACCCAGTACTTC.

This clonotype was detected many times. The genes are TRBV4-1 and TRBJ2-3; no reliable D call. The V and J ends lost 1 base and 2 bases respectively, with 4 bases between them. Looked up from germline, CDR1 is MGHRA and CDR2 is YSYEKL. CDR3 length: 13 residues. In nucleotides, the CDR3 is TGCGCCAGCAGCCAAGGGGCCACAGATACGCAGTATTTT. It yields the protein CASSQGATDTQYF.

This clonotype was seen only a few times. The rearrangement uses TRBV2 and TRBJ2-5; D not resolved. V dropped 2 bases and J dropped 5 bases, with 18 bases sitting between them. The CDR3 has 16 amino acids. Germline lookup yields CDR1 SNHLY and CDR2 FYNNEI. The CDR3 is CASSEISARGLETQYF. Written as DNA, the CDR3 is TGTGCCAGCAGTGAAATTTCGGCTAGAGGATTGGAGACCCAGTACTTC.

This clonotype has a count of ten or more. V is TRBV3-1 and J is TRBJ2-2; D perhaps matches TRBD1 (5 bases). The CDR3 has 16 amino acids. V lost 1 base and J 2 bases, leaving 11 bases between the germline ends. Germline CDR1 and CDR2: LGHDT and YNNKEL (reference sequence). CDR3 in amino acids: CASSQVGQGNTGELFF. In DNA, the CDR3 is TGTGCCAGCAGCCAAGTCGGTCAGGGCAACACCGGGGAGCTGTTTTTT.

The table lists this clonotype with many counts. V is TRBV20-1 and J is TRBJ2-3; the match to TRBD2 covers 10 bases. Germline CDR1 reads DFQATT; CDR2 reads SNEGSKA (reference sequence). The V and J ends lost 5 bases and 2 bases, in that order; junction bases with no gene match: 4. CDR3 size: 14 residues. The CDR3 bases are TGCAGTGCTTATCTAGCGGGAGTCACAGATACGCAGTATTTT. Its translation: CSAYLAGVTDTQYF.

This clonotype has at least ten counts. The chain links TRBV20-1 to TRBJ2-3; maybe TRBD1 (6 bases). Germline CDR1 is DFQATT and CDR2 is SNEGSKA (reference sequence). The CDR3 length is 11 residues. Trimming shortened V by 7 bases and J by 3 bases, and 8 bases separated the two germline ends. CDR3: CSVTGTDTQYF. In DNA form, the CDR3 reads TGCAGTGTCACAGGGACAGATACGCAGTATTTT.

This clonotype has at least ten counts. The chain has TRBV5-1 and TRBJ2-7, with a tentative D call TRBD2 (6 bases). Germline loops: CDR1 SGHRS, CDR2 YFSETQ. Trimming took 4 bases from V and 5 from J, leaving 16 bases between them. This CDR3 is 14 amino acids long. CDR3: CASSPTRTGDEQYF. The CDR3 DNA reads as TGCGCCAGCAGCCCCACCAGAACGGGGGACGAGCAGTACTTC.

The chain links TRBV11-2 to TRBJ2-7; D is uncertain. The germline CDR1 and CDR2 sequences are SGHAT and FQNNGV. The CDR3 covers 14 residues. V lost 4 bases, J lost 2 bases, and 12 bases lay in between. CDR3 nucleotides: TGTGCCAGCAGCTCCCTTCCGGGCCCCTACGAGCAGTACTTC. It translates to CASSSLPGPYEQYF.

A few counts support this clonotype. This chain links TRBV7-6 with TRBJ2-2; TRBD2 aligns across 8 bases. The trim removed 5 bases at V and 2 bases at J, leaving 16 bases unmatched. Germline CDR1 reads SGHVS; CDR2 reads FNYEAQ. The CDR3 has 19 residues. This chain's CDR3 is CASSLSGNHPYLNTGELFF. Here the CDR3 DNA reads TGTGCCAGCAGCCTTAGCGGGAACCACCCGTACCTTAACACCGGGGAGCTGTTTTTT.

Worth noting for this clonotype: Germline is not matched at one junction end, which may reflect a read error. The J gene is TRBJ1-5, the V gene TRBV12-5; D is uncertain. The CDR3 length is 13 residues. The germline V gene has CDR1 LGHNT and CDR2 FRNRAP. CDR3 sequence reads: CASVLALQGPQHF. DNA of the CDR3: TGTGCTAGTGTTTTGGCCCTTCAAGGGCCCCAGCATTTT.

The chain carries TRBV5-6 and TRBJ2-1; D remains ambiguous. Trimming stripped 5 bases from V and 6 bases from J, with 15 bases between. The CDR3 contains 14 residues. Germline CDR1 is SGHDT and CDR2 is YYEEEE. CDR3 residues: CASRYGRIVNEQFF. CDR3 coding DNA: TGTGCCAGCAGATACGGACGGATAGTCAATGAGCAGTTCTTC.

The chain couples TRBV6-2 or TRBV6-3 to TRBJ2-1; no clear D. Germline lookup yields CDR1 MNHEY and CDR2 SVGEGT. The CDR3 runs 11 residues. V lost 4 bases to trimming and J lost 6 bases, with 4 bases between them. CDR3 sequence: CASSFLNEQFF. Written as DNA, the CDR3 is TGTGCCAGCAGTTTCCTCAATGAGCAGTTCTTC.

This clonotype has more than one count but fewer than ten. The CDR3 loop is CASSGHGGTAYNEQFF. In DNA, the CDR3 is TGTGCCAGCAGCGGCCACGGTGGAACGGCCTACAATGAGCAGTTCTTC. The chain links TRBV7-2 to TRBJ2-1; D is uncertain. The CDR3 is 16 amino acids. CDR1 and CDR2 (germline): SGHTA, FQGNSA. V gave up 5 bases and J gave up 2 bases, with 16 bases separating them.

This clonotype has at least ten counts. This sequence joins TRBV24-1 and TRBJ1-5; D is ambiguous. Germline assignment: CDR1 KGHDR and CDR2 SFDVKD. Trimming pared 1 base from V and 4 bases from J, leaving 13 bases between. The length of the CDR3 is 16 residues. The CDR3 spells CATSDFDLPGNQPQHF. For the CDR3, the DNA is TGTGCCACCAGTGATTTCGACCTGCCCGGGAATCAGCCCCAGCATTTT.

The chain employs TRBV9 and TRBJ2-3, with D perhaps matching TRBD1 or TRBD2 (5 bases each). Germline V gene sequence: CDR1 SGDLS, CDR2 YYNGEE. This CDR3 has 17 residues. The V gene lost 3 bases and the J gene lost 5 bases, with 22 bases spanning the gap. CDR3 nucleotide sequence: TGTGCCAGCAGCGCCACCGGGACCCTCCTTGGGATAGATACGCAGTATTTT. This gives the protein CASSATGTLLGIDTQYF.

This clonotype was counted a few times. The chain is built from TRBV6-6 and TRBJ1-2; tentatively, D is TRBD1 (6 bases). This CDR3 is built from 16 residues. Trimming removed 6 bases at V and 1 base at J, with 18 bases between. Germline loops: CDR1 MNHNY, CDR2 SVGAGI (reference sequence). Here the CDR3 reads CASRTGLGQSNYGYTF. The CDR3 DNA follows: TGTGCCAGCAGGACGGGCCTAGGACAGAGTAACTATGGCTACACCTTC.

This clonotype was counted only a few times. The J gene is TRBJ2-1, the V gene TRBV12-3 or TRBV12-4; D not certain. The CDR3 has 12 amino acids. V gave up 6 bases and J gave up 4 bases, with 7 bases separating them. CDR3 sequence (DNA): TGTGCCAGCAGCCCTCGGTACAATGAGCAGTTCTTC. Residues: CASSPRYNEQFF.